A selection of T cell receptor beta chains follows, all from one sample in a study. TCRdb recomputed calls from the 5' RACE reads with MiXCR, one row per CDR3 protein. Of around 10,000 distinct CDR3 sequences listed, 17% are singletons. Sequenced sample: Tregs sorted from a lymph node. The receptors originated from a female donor with breast cancer. Both conserved end residues are part of each CDR3. D genes are given only for firm matches. Rows give clone size only sometimes, using once, few, many, or a class for an expanded clone.

clone_size,j_call,d_call,v_call,cdr3_aa,cdr3_nt
many,TRBJ2-6,TRBD1,TRBV27,CASGDRGPLGANVLTF,TGTGCCAGCGGGGACAGGGGGCCACTTGGGGCCAACGTCCTGACTTTC
medium-sized,TRBJ2-3,TRBD1,TRBV24-1,CATIRDRGFGDTQYF,TGTGCCACCATCCGGGACAGGGGATTTGGAGATACGCAGTATTTT
medium-sized,TRBJ1-3,TRBD1,TRBV15,CATSRRQGLGNTIYF,TGTGCCACCAGCAGAAGACAGGGGCTCGGAAACACCATATATTTT
medium-sized,TRBJ2-1,TRBD2,TRBV6-5,CASRDGGYEGYEQFF,TGTGCCAGCAGAGACGGGGGGTATGAAGGCTATGAGCAGTTCTTC
few,TRBJ2-5,-,TRBV9,CASSGAIEESQYF,TGTGCCAGCAGCGGAGCTATAGAGGAGAGCCAGTACTTC
-,TRBJ1-1,-,TRBV6-6,CASSYHRDNTEAFF,TGTGCCAGCAGTTACCACAGGGACAACACTGAAGCTTTCTTT
many,TRBJ2-7,TRBD2,TRBV7-2,CASSSSGDRGTSGGVFPSYEQYF,TGTGCCAGCAGCTCGTCCGGTGATAGGGGGACTAGCGGGGGGGTTTTCCCCTCCTACGAGCAGTACTTC
many,TRBJ2-3,-,TRBV5-1,CASGFRTSTDTQYF,TGCGCCAGCGGGTTCCGGACTAGCACAGATACGCAGTATTTT
medium-sized,TRBJ1-1,-,TRBV20-1,CSARDLFSEAFF,TGCAGTGCTAGAGACTTGTTTTCGGAAGCTTTCTTT
many,TRBJ2-1,-,TRBV18,CASSPGHEQFF,TGTGCCAGCTCACCAGGCCATGAGCAGTTCTTC
-,TRBJ2-7,TRBD1,TRBV19,CASSTPGQGMYEQYF,TGTGCCAGTAGTACCCCGGGACAGGGGATGTACGAGCAGTACTTC
many,TRBJ2-7,-,TRBV5-1,CASSLGYEQYF,TGCGCCAGCAGCTTGGGATACGAGCAGTACTTC
medium-sized,TRBJ1-2,-,TRBV3-1,CASSQDTAGRGYTF,TGTGCCAGCAGCCAAGATACGGCAGGGCGCGGCTACACCTTC
medium-sized,TRBJ1-2,TRBD1,TRBV12-3/TRBV12-4,CASSFRAGGNYGYTF,TGTGCCAGCAGTTTCCGGGCAGGGGGCAACTATGGCTACACCTTC
medium-sized,TRBJ2-5,TRBD1,TRBV12-3/TRBV12-4,CASTDDRVKTQYF,TGTGCCAGCACCGACGACAGGGTTAAGACCCAGTACTTC
medium-sized,TRBJ2-3,TRBD1,TRBV12-3/TRBV12-4,CASSTGTGGSDTQYF,TGTGCCAGCAGCACCGGGACAGGGGGCTCAGATACGCAGTATTTT
few,TRBJ2-5,-,TRBV7-8,CASSVARSGGETQYF,TGTGCCAGCAGCGTAGCGCGTAGCGGAGGGGAGACCCAGTACTTC
medium-sized,TRBJ2-1,-,TRBV7-3,CASSLTGTSSYNEQFF,TGTGCCAGCAGCCTTACCGGGACTTCCTCCTACAATGAGCAGTTCTTC
medium-sized,TRBJ1-1,-,TRBV6-5,CASSPTSHTEAFF,TGTGCCAGCAGTCCGACAAGCCACACTGAAGCTTTCTTT
many,TRBJ1-1,TRBD1,TRBV18,CASSPLNVLEIRQGSKSAFF,TGTGCCAGCTCACCACTTAACGTCCTAGAAATAAGACAGGGGTCAAAGTCGGCTTTCTTT
medium-sized,TRBJ2-1,-,TRBV6-2/TRBV6-3,CASSYPAGARNEQFF,TGTGCCAGCAGTTATCCAGCGGGTGCTAGAAATGAGCAGTTCTTC
medium-sized,TRBJ1-2,TRBD1,TRBV27,CASSSSDRVWGGYTF,TGTGCCAGCAGTTCAAGTGACAGGGTTTGGGGGGGCTACACCTTC
many,TRBJ2-3,-,TRBV29-1,CSARAGRGTDTQYF,TGCAGCGCGAGGGCAGGGCGGGGCACAGATACGCAGTATTTT
many,TRBJ2-5,-,TRBV2,CASSTGDAETQYF,TGTGCCAGCAGTACCGGGGATGCGGAGACCCAGTACTTC
medium-sized,TRBJ2-1,TRBD2,TRBV29-1,CSVRLAGVSSYNEQFF,TGCAGCGTTCGACTAGCGGGGGTTAGCTCCTACAATGAGCAGTTCTTC
many,TRBJ2-7,-,TRBV4-1,CASSQDVGSNYEQYF,TGCGCCAGCAGCCAAGATGTTGGCAGTAACTACGAGCAGTACTTC
many,TRBJ2-7,TRBD1,TRBV6-2/TRBV6-3,CASSLSGQRYEQYF,TGTGCCAGCAGCCTCTCGGGACAGCGCTACGAGCAGTACTTC
few,TRBJ2-7,-,TRBV6-6,CASSLQRSYEQYF,TGTGCCAGCAGTTTACAGCGCTCCTACGAGCAGTACTTC